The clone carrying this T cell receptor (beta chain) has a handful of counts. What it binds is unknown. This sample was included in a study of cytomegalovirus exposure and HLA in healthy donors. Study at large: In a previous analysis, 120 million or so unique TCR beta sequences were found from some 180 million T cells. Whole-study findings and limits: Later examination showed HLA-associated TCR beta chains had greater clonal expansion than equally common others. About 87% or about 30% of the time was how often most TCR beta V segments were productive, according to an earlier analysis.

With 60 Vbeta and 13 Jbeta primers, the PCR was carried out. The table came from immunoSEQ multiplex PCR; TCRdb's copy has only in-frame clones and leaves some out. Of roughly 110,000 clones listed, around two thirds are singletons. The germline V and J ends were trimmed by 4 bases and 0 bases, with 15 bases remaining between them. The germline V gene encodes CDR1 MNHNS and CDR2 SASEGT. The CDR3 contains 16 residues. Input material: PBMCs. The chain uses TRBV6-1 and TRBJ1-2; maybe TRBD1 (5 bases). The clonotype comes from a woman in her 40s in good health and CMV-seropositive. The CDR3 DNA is TGTGCCAGCAGTGGAGGCGGGGCAGGCCCTAACTATGGCTACACCTTC. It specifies CASSGGGAGPNYGYTF.